The 28 T cell receptor beta chains below come from one sample, sequenced in a study of T-cell reconstitution after alpha-beta-depleted transplantation in children. Preparation of the TCRbeta library used unique molecular identifiers. Using its own MiXCR run on the PCR reads, TCRdb lists one record per CDR3 protein. The data show about 200,000 distinct CDR3 sequences, just under 6.5% seen once. The specimen was PBMCs, collected before TCRalphabeta/CD19-depleted stem cell transplant. The receptors derive from a girl under two years old with combined immunodeficiency, due to receive a stem cell transplant.

This clonotype was counted many times. The chain has TRBV7-3 and TRBJ2-1; unclear D gene. This CDR3 has 13 residues. The ends were cut back, 1 base at V and 4 bases at J, with 5 bases in the middle. Per the germline V gene, CDR1 is SGHTA and CDR2 is FQGTGA. As DNA, the CDR3 is TGTGCCAGCAGCTTAATTGGGTACAATGAGCAGTTCTTC. It encodes CASSLIGYNEQFF.

This clonotype appeared many times. The V gene is TRBV7-9, the J gene TRBJ2-2; 7 bases fit TRBD1. The CDR3 runs 16 residues. Germline V lookup: CDR1 SEHNR, CDR2 FQNEAQ (reference sequence). The V segment lost 1 base and the J segment 6 bases; nucleotides outside the gene matches: 8. CDR3 sequence: CASSLERNRGPGELFF. The CDR3, as DNA: TGTGCCAGCAGCTTAGAACGGAACAGGGGTCCCGGGGAGCTGTTTTTT. The full variable domain, rest sourced from reference TRBV7-9 and TRBJ2-2, is DTGVSQNPRHKITKRGQNVTFRCDPISEHNRLYWYRQTLGQGPEFLTYFQNEAQLEKSRLLSDRFSAERPKGSFSTLEIQRTEQGDSAMYLCASSLERNRGPGELFFGEGSRLTVL.

Comments on this clonotype: A much larger clone differs from this one at a single base, so this may be a read error. The J gene is TRBJ2-7, the V gene TRBV9, with D uncertain. The CDR3 spans 16 residues. Trimming shortened V by 3 bases and J by 4 bases, and 20 bases separated the two germline ends. Germline values: CDR1 SGDLS, CDR2 YYNGEE. CDR3 nucleotides: TGTGCCAGCAGCGAGCCCCATGAACGCCAGCTGTACGAGCAGTACTTC. The encoded protein is CASSEPHERQLYEQYF.

This chain uses TRBV20-1 with TRBJ2-1; D is uncertain. CDR3 length: 13 amino acids. The V gene lost 4 bases and the J gene lost 5 bases, with 12 bases spanning the gap. Germline CDR1 is DFQATT and CDR2 is SNEGSKA (reference sequence). CDR3 loop: CSAKDRTHNEQFF. The CDR3 DNA reads as TGCAGTGCTAAGGACCGGACCCACAATGAGCAGTTCTTC.

In its sample, this clonotype was seen many times. This rearrangement joins TRBV7-3 to TRBJ2-1, with 9 nucleotides matching TRBD2. The V segment lost 1 base and the J segment 6 bases; nucleotides outside the gene matches: 4. The CDR3 runs to 15 residues. In germline, CDR1 is SGHTA, CDR2 FQGTGA. CDR3 DNA: TGTGCCAGCAGCTTAAGGCTAGCGGGGTTCAATGAGCAGTTCTTC. As protein: CASSLRLAGFNEQFF.

This clonotype was seen ten or more times. This chain uses TRBV6-5 with TRBJ1-5, with no clear D. This CDR3 has 13 amino acids. Looked up from germline, CDR1 is MNHEY and CDR2 is SVGAGI. The V end was cut by 4 bases, the J end by 6 bases, with 10 bases between. CDR3 sequence: CASSLGRLQPQHF. DNA for the CDR3: TGTGCCAGCAGTTTGGGTCGGCTTCAGCCCCAGCATTTT.

In its sample, this clonotype was seen a few times. The rearrangement joins TRBV27 to TRBJ2-3, with D possibly TRBD2 on 5 matching bases. Between the trimmed V and J ends, which lost 2 bases and 2 bases, there was a span of 8 bases. This CDR3 is built from 14 residues. Germline assignment: CDR1 MNHEY and CDR2 SMNVEV (reference sequence). The CDR3, as DNA: TGTGCCAGCAGTTTAGTGAGGGACACAGATACGCAGTATTTT. Its translation: CASSLVRDTDTQYF.

V gene TRBV7-8 combines with J gene TRBJ2-7; possibly TRBD1 for D (6 bases). This CDR3 comprises 16 residues. CDR1 is SGHVS, CDR2 FQNEAQ, per germline. V was clipped by 2 bases and J by 5 bases, with 19 bases between them. CDR3 nucleotide sequence: TGTGCCAGCAGCTTACCGTGGGGACATGGTGGTGACGAGCAGTACTTC. This sequence encodes CASSLPWGHGGDEQYF.

Many counts were recorded for this clonotype. The V call is TRBV5-1, the J call TRBJ2-2; maybe TRBD1 (5 bases). CDR3 length: 14 amino acids. Trimming cost V 4 bases and J 0 bases, with 7 bases left between them. From germline, CDR1 is SGHRS and CDR2 YFSETQ. The CDR3 here is CASSGAANTGELFF. The CDR3 DNA reads as TGCGCCAGCAGCGGGGCAGCGAACACCGGGGAGCTGTTTTTT. Combining the CDR3 with reference TRBV5-1 and TRBJ2-2 gives the whole variable domain KAGVTQTPRYLIKTRGQQVTLSCSPISGHRSVSWYQQTPGQGLQFLFEYFSETQRNKGNFPGRFSGRQFSNSRSEMNVSTLELGDSALYLCASSGAANTGELFFGEGSRLTVL.

This chain links TRBV10-3 with TRBJ1-1, with a possible D match to TRBD1 (6 bases). Trimming took off 3 bases at V and 5 bases at J, with 19 bases between the two ends. CDR1 is ENHRY, CDR2 SYGVKD, per germline. This CDR3 has 16 residues. The CDR3 sequence: CAISDSLRGARTEAFF. The CDR3 DNA sequence: TGTGCCATCAGTGACTCCCTACGGGGGGCGCGGACTGAAGCTTTCTTT.

Many counts were recorded for this clonotype. J is TRBJ2-1 and V is TRBV24-1; a weak D match, TRBD2 (6 bases). The CDR3 runs to 17 residues. V was cut by 9 bases and J by 0 bases, with 20 bases left in between. Germline CDR1 is KGHDR and CDR2 is SFDVKD. CDR3 residues: CATAGRRIGSSYNEQFF. The CDR3 DNA reads TGTGCCACCGCGGGGCGACGGATAGGGAGCTCCTACAATGAGCAGTTCTTC.

This clonotype has just a few counts. The chain carries TRBV5-6 and TRBJ2-5; 9 positions match TRBD1. The trim removed 1 base at V and 4 bases at J, leaving 8 bases unmatched. The CDR3 is 16 residues long. Germline CDR1 is SGHDT and CDR2 is YYEEEE. CDR3 nucleotides: TGTGCCAGCAGCTTGCGACCGGGACAGGGATCAGAGACCCAGTACTTC. Encoded protein: CASSLRPGQGSETQYF.

This clonotype was seen at least ten times. The V gene is TRBV29-1, the J gene TRBJ1-2; the match to TRBD1 covers 8 bases. The CDR3 covers 15 residues. Germline values: CDR1 SQVTM, CDR2 ANQGSEA. J gave up 3 bases and V 0 bases, and 6 bases lay outside the gene matches. CDR3 sequence reads: CSVEEETGADYGYTF. CDR3 coding DNA: TGCAGCGTTGAAGAGGAGACAGGGGCGGACTATGGCTACACCTTC.

This clonotype has ten or more counts. The V call is TRBV20-1, the J call TRBJ2-7; D possibly corresponds to TRBD1 (5 bases). Trimming pared 3 bases from V and 0 bases from J, leaving 18 bases between. The germline V gene encodes CDR1 DFQATT and CDR2 SNEGSKA (reference sequence). This CDR3 is built from 16 residues. CDR3 coding DNA: TGCAGTGCTAGGAAAGGGATAGGGGTTTTCTCCTACGAGCAGTACTTC. Protein sequence: CSARKGIGVFSYEQYF.

This clonotype has ten or more counts. The V and J genes are TRBV20-1 and TRBJ2-7; 7 nucleotides agree with TRBD2. This CDR3 is built from 16 residues. Germline-derived CDR1 and CDR2 are DFQATT and SNEGSKA (reference sequence). V lost 3 bases and J lost 4; bases outside the gene matches: 15. The CDR3 region is CSASVLTSVGVYEQYF. The CDR3 bases are TGCAGTGCTAGTGTTCTTACTAGCGTAGGAGTTTACGAGCAGTACTTC.

This clonotype has at least ten counts. The CDR3 sequence is CASSLTPGLAYNEQFF. CDR3 sequence (DNA): TGTGCCAGCAGTTTAACACCGGGACTAGCCTACAATGAGCAGTTCTTC. The V call is TRBV12-3 or TRBV12-4, the J call TRBJ2-1; TRBD2 matches at 8 bases. This CDR3 spans 16 amino acids. V gave up 2 bases and J gave up 2 bases; unmatched junction bases: 5.

This clonotype was counted at least ten times. The V and J genes are TRBV28 and TRBJ2-7, with 7 bases aligning to TRBD2. CDR1 is MDHEN and CDR2 is SYDVKM in the germline V gene. V lost 5 bases and J lost 5; bases outside the gene matches: 12. The CDR3 runs 15 residues. CDR3 amino acids: CASSPSGNLFHEQYF. The CDR3 DNA sequence: TGTGCCAGCAGTCCCAGCGGGAACCTTTTCCACGAGCAGTACTTC.

This clonotype came up many times. This chain uses TRBV29-1 with TRBJ2-3, with D perhaps TRBD1 or TRBD2 (5 bases each). Trimming left V 3 bases short and J 1 base short, with 11 bases between. This CDR3 region has 14 residues. Germline lookup yields CDR1 SQVTM and CDR2 ANQGSEA. CDR3: CSVDTWGRTDTQYF. The CDR3 nucleotides read TGCAGCGTTGATACGTGGGGACGCACAGATACGCAGTATTTT.

The chain combines TRBV29-1 with TRBJ1-2; the match to TRBD1 covers 10 bases. V was pared by 6 bases and J by 4 bases, with 14 bases of the junction left unmatched. The germline gives CDR1 SQVTM, CDR2 ANQGSEA. The CDR3 has 16 residues. CDR3 region: CSVVAGTGASGYGYTF. The CDR3 DNA is TGCAGCGTCGTCGCCGGGACAGGGGCTTCGGGCTATGGCTACACCTTC.

This clonotype was detected many times. The chain joins TRBV11-3 to TRBJ2-2, with D perhaps matching TRBD2 (6 bases). CDR3 size: 14 residues. Trimming left V 2 bases short and J 5 bases short, with 9 bases between. CDR1 is SGHNT, CDR2 YENEEA, per germline. This chain's CDR3 is CASSLPGGTGELFF. For the CDR3, the DNA is TGTGCCAGCAGCTTACCCGGGGGAACCGGGGAGCTGTTTTTT. Looking up the rest from reference TRBV11-3 and TRBJ2-2 gives the full variable domain: EAGVVQSPRYKIIEKKQPVAFWCNPISGHNTLYWYLQNLGQGPELLIRYENEEAVDDSQLPKDRFSAERLKGVDSTLKIQPAELGDSAVYLCASSLPGGTGELFFGEGSRLTVL.

This clonotype was detected many times. CDR3 nucleotide sequence: TGTGCCAGCAGCCAACCCTCGCCGGGACTAGCGGGAGATATCCACTGGGGAACAGATACGCAGTATTTT. Amino acid sequence: CASSQPSPGLAGDIHWGTDTQYF. This sequence joins TRBV4-2 and TRBJ2-3; 14 positions agree with TRBD2. Losses at the gene ends were 2 bases for V and 3 bases for J; bases not matched to a gene: 22. Germline-derived CDR1 and CDR2 are LGHNA and YNFKEQ. The CDR3 consists of 23 residues.

This clonotype was found many times. The V call is TRBV7-9, the J call TRBJ2-2, with D possibly TRBD1 on 6 matching bases. Germline CDR1 reads SEHNR; CDR2 reads FQNEAQ (reference sequence). Trimming cost V 1 base and J 13 bases, with 13 bases left between them. The CDR3 is made up of 13 amino acids. CDR3 DNA sequence: TGTGCCAGCAGCTTAGTAATGGGACAAAGGCTGTTTTTT. Its protein product is CASSLVMGQRLFF.

The V call is TRBV6-2 or TRBV6-3, the J call TRBJ2-7, with a weak D call TRBD2 (6 bases). This CDR3 has 15 residues. V lost 0 bases to trimming and J lost 3 bases, with 12 bases between them. Germline assignment: CDR1 MNHEY and CDR2 SVGEGT. The CDR3 reads CASSYSRGENYEQYF. CDR3 in DNA: TGTGCCAGCAGTTACTCGCGGGGAGAAAACTACGAGCAGTACTTC.

The CDR3 nucleotides read TGTGCCACCAGTGATTGGGTCAATACCCATGAGCAGTTCTTC. Translation gives CATSDWVNTHEQFF. This rearrangement joins TRBV24-1 to TRBJ2-1; D is unclear. V was shortened by 2 bases and J by 8 bases, with 12 bases between the two germline ends. CDR3 length equals 14 residues. The V gene's germline CDR1 is KGHDR and CDR2 SFDVKD.

This clonotype was observed a handful of times. The V and J genes are TRBV20-1 and TRBJ2-3; TRBD2 agrees at 11 bases. The CDR3 is made up of 15 amino acids. V shed 1 base, J shed 2 bases, and the junction held 2 bases outside the gene matches. Germline assignment: CDR1 DFQATT and CDR2 SNEGSKA (reference sequence). Written as DNA, the CDR3 is TGCAGTGCTAGAGTACTAGCGGGGGTCACAGATACGCAGTATTTT. This sequence encodes CSARVLAGVTDTQYF.

This clonotype was counted ten times or more. V gene TRBV5-8 combines with J gene TRBJ1-1; no clear D. The CDR3 loop spans 14 amino acids. V was cut by 2 bases and J by 2 bases, with 10 bases left in between. From germline, CDR1 is SGHTS and CDR2 YDEGEE. CDR3 sequence reads: CASSFSGVNTEAFF. The CDR3 bases are TGTGCCAGCAGCTTCTCCGGGGTAAACACTGAAGCTTTCTTT.

A remark on this clonotype: This may arise from a read error, as a much more abundant clone is one base away. The CDR3 carries no conserved terminal phenylalanine or tryptophan, so it likely arises from a read error. The CDR3 sequence is CASSQLAGTDTQYI. CDR3 nucleotide sequence: TGTGCCAGCAGCCAACTAGCGGGCACAGATACGCAGTATATT. The genes are TRBV4-2 and TRBJ2-3, with 7 nucleotides matching TRBD2. CDR3 size: 14 residues. V shed 2 bases, J shed 1 base, and the junction held 0 bases outside the gene matches. CDR1 and CDR2 (germline): LGHNA, YNFKEQ.

Ten or more counts support this clonotype. This sequence joins TRBV15 and TRBJ2-3, with D tentatively TRBD2 (6 bases). The CDR3 sequence is 16 residues long. Trimming took 0 bases from V and 3 from J, leaving 13 bases between them. CDR1 and CDR2 (germline): LNHNV, YYDKDF (reference sequence). The chain's CDR3 is CATSREIILATDTQYF. The CDR3 DNA is TGTGCCACCAGCAGAGAGATCATACTAGCTACAGATACGCAGTATTTT.